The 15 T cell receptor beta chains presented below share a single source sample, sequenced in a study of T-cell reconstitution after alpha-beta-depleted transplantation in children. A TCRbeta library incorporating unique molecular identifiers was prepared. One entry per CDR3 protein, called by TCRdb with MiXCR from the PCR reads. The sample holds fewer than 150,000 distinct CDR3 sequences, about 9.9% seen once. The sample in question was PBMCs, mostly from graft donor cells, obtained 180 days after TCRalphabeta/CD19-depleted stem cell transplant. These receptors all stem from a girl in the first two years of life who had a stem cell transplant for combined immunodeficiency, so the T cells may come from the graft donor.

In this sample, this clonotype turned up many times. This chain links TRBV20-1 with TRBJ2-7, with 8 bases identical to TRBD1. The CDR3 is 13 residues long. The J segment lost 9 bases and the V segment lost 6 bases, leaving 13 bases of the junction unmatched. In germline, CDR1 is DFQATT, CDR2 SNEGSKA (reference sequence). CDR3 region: CSARTGSDLRQYF. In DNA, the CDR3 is TGCAGTGCGAGGACAGGGTCGGATTTAAGGCAGTACTTC.

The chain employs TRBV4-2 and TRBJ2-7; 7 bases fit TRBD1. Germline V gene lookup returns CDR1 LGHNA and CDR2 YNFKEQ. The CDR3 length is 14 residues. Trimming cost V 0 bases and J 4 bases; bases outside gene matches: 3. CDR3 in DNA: TGTGCCAGCAGCCAAGATCGACAGGGTTACGAGCAGTACTTC. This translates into CASSQDRQGYEQYF.

Written as DNA, the CDR3 is TGCAGTGCTAGGCGGGATAAGAGAGAGACCCAGTACTTC. It encodes CSARRDKRETQYF. The rearrangement links TRBV20-1 to TRBJ2-5, with D perhaps TRBD2 (6 bases). Germline CDR1 and CDR2: DFQATT and SNEGSKA (reference sequence). This CDR3 region has 13 residues. The ends were cut back, 3 bases at V and 4 bases at J, with 12 bases in the middle.

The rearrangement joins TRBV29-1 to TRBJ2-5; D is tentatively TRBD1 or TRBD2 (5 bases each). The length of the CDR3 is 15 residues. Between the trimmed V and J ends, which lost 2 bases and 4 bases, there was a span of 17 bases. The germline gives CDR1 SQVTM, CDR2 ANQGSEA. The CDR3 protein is CSVESRDRGPETQYF. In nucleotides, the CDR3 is TGCAGCGTTGAAAGTAGGGACCGGGGACCAGAGACCCAGTACTTC.

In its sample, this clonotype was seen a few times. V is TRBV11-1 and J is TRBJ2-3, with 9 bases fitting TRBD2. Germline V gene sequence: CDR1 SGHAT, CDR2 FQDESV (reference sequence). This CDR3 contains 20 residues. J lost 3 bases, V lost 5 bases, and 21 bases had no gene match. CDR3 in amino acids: CASSLGSRWTLAGGTDTQYF. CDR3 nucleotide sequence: TGTGCCAGCAGCCTAGGTTCCCGATGGACACTAGCGGGCGGGACAGATACGCAGTATTTT.

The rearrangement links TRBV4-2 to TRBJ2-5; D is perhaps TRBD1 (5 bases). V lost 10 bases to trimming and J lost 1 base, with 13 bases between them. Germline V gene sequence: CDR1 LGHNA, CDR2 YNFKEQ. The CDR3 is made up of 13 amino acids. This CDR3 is CAMGPGLQETQYF. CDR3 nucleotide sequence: TGTGCCATGGGGCCAGGGCTCCAAGAGACCCAGTACTTC.

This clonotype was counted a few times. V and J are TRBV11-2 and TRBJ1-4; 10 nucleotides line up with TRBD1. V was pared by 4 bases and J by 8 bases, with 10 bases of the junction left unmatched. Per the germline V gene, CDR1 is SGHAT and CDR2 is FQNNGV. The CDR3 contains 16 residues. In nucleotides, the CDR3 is TGTGCCAGCAGCTCCGTAACCGGGACAGGGGTAGAAAAACTGTTTTTT. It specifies CASSSVTGTGVEKLFF.

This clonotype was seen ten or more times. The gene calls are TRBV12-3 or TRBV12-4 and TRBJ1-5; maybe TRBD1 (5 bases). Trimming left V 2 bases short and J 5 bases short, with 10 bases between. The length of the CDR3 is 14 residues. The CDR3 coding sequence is TGTGCCAGCAGTTTACAGGGTGGGGATCAGCCCCAGCATTTT. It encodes CASSLQGGDQPQHF.

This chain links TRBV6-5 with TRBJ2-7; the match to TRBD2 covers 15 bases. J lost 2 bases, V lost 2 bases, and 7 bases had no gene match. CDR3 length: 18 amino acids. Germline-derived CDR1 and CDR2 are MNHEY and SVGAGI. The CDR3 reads CASSYTARTSGGAYEQYF. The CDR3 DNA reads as TGTGCCAGCAGTTACACCGCTCGGACTAGCGGGGGGGCCTACGAGCAGTACTTC.

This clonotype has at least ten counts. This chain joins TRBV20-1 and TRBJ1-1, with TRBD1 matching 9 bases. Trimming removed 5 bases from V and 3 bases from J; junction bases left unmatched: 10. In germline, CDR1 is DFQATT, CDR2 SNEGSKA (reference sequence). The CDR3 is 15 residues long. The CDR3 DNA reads TGCAGTGCTGTGGACAGGGGTCGGGGGTACACTGAAGCTTTCTTT. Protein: CSAVDRGRGYTEAFF.

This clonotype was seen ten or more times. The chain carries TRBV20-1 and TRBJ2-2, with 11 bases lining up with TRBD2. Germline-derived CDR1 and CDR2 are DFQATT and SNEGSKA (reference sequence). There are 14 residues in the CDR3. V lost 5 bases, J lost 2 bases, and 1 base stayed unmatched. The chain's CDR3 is CSALAGGNTGELFF. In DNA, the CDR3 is TGCAGTGCTCTAGCGGGGGGAAACACCGGGGAGCTGTTTTTT.

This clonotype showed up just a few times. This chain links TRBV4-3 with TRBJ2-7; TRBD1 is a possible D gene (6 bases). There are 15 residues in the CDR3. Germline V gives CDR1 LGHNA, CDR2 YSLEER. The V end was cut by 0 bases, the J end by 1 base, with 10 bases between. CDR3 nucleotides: TGCGCCAGCAGCCAAGACCTAGGGGGATCCTACGAGCAGTACTTC. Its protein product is CASSQDLGGSYEQYF.

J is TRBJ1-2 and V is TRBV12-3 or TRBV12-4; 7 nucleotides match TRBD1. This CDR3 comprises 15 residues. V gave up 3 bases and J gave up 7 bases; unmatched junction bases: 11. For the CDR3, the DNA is TGTGCCAGCAGTTTCCCAACCCGACAGGGTGGTGGCTACACCTTC. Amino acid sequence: CASSFPTRQGGGYTF.

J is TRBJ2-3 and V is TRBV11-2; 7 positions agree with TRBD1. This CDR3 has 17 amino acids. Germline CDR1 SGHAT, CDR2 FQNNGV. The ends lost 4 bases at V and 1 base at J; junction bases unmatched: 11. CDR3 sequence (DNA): TGTGCCAGCAGCTATCCGGGGACAGCGTATGGCACAGATACGCAGTATTTT. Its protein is CASSYPGTAYGTDTQYF.

In DNA, the CDR3 is TGTGCCAGCAGGCGCCTACTAGCGTCGGAGACCCAGTACTTC. It is translated as CASRRLLASETQYF. V and J are TRBV12-3 or TRBV12-4 and TRBJ2-5, with TRBD2 matching 7 bases. CDR3 length: 14 residues. J gave up 5 bases and V 6 bases, and 9 bases lay outside the gene matches.